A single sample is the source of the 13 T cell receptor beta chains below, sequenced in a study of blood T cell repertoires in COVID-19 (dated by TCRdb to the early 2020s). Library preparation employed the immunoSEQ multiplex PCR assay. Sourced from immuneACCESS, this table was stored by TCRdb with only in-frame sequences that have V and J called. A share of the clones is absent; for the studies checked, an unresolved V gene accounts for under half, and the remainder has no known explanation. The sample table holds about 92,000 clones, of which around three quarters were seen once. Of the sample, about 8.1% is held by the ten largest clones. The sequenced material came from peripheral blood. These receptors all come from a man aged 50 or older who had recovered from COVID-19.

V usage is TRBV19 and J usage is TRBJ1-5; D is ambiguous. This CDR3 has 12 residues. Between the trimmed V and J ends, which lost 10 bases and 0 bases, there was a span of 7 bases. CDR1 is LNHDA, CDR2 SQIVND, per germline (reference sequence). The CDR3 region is CATRHSNQPQHF. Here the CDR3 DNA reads TGTGCCACACGACATAGCAATCAGCCCCAGCATTTT.

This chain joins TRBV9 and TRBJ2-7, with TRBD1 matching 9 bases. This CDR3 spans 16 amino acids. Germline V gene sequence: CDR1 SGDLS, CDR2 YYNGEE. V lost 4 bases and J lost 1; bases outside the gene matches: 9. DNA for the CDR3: TGTGCCAGCAGCCCAATGGCGGGACAGGGATCCTACGAGCAGTACTTC. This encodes CASSPMAGQGSYEQYF.

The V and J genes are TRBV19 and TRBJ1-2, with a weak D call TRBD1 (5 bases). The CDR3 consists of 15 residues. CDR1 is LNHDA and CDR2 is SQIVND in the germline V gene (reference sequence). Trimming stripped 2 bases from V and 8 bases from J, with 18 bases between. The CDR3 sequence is CASSIIDSRRRGYTF. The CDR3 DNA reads TGTGCCAGTAGTATAATTGACAGCCGCCGTCGAGGCTACACCTTC.

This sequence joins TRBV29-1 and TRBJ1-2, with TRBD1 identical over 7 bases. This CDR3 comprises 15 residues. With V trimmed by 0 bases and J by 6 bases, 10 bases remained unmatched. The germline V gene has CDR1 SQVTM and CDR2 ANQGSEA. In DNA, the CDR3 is TGCAGCGTTGAAGATCGAACCCGACAGGGACATGGCTACACCTTC. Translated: CSVEDRTRQGHGYTF.

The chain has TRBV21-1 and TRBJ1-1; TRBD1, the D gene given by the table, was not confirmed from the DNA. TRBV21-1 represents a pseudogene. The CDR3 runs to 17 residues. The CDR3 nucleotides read TGTGCCAGCAGCATCCCAATGGCACAGGGGGCGCAGACTGAAGCTTTCTTT. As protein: CASSIPMAQGAQTEAFF.

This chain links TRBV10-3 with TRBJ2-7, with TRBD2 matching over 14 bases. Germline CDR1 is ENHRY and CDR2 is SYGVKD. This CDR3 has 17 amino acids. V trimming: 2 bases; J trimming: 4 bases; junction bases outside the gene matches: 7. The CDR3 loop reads CAISEGPGLAGVYEQYF. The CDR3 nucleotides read TGTGCCATCAGTGAGGGCCCGGGACTAGCGGGAGTTTACGAGCAGTACTTC.

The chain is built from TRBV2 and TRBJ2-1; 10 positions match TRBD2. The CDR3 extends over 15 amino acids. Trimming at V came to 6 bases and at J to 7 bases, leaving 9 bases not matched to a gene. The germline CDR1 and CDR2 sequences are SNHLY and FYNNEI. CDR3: CASRLSGGASNEQFF. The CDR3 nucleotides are TGTGCCAGCAGGCTCAGCGGGGGGGCCTCAAATGAGCAGTTCTTC.

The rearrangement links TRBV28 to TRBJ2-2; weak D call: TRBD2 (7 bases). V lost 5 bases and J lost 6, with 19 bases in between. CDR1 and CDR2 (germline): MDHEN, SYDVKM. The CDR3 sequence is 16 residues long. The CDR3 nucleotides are TGTGCCAGCAGTCCTGAGAGGGGGGGGAGCCCCGGGGAGCTGTTTTTT. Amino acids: CASSPERGGSPGELFF. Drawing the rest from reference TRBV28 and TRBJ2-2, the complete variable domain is DVKVTQSSRYLVKRTGEKVFLECVQDMDHENMFWYRQDPGLGLRLIYFSYDVKMKEKGDIPEGYSVSREKKERFSLILESASTNQTSMYLCASSPERGGSPGELFFGEGSRLTVL.

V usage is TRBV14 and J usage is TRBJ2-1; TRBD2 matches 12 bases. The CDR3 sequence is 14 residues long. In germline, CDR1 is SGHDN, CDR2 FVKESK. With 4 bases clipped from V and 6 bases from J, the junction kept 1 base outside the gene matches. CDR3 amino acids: CASSPTSGGNEQFF. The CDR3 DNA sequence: TGTGCCAGCAGCCCGACTAGCGGGGGCAATGAGCAGTTCTTC.

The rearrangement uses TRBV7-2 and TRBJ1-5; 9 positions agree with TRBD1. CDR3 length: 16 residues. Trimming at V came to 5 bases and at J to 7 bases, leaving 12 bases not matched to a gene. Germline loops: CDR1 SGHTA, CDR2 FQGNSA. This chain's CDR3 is CASSMGDREGRQPQHF. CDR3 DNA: TGTGCCAGCAGCATGGGGGACAGGGAAGGACGGCAGCCCCAGCATTTT. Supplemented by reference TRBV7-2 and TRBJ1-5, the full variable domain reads GAGVSQSPSNKVTEKGKDVELRCDPISGHTALYWYRQSLGQGLEFLIYFQGNSAPDKSGLPSDRFSAERTGGSVSTLTIQRTQQEDSAVYLCASSMGDREGRQPQHFGDGTRLSIL.

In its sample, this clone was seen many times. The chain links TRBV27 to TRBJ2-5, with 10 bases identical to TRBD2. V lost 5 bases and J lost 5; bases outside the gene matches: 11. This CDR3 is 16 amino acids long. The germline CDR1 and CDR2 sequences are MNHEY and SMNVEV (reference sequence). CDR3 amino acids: CASSPSGAGGLETQYF. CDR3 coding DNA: TGTGCCAGCAGTCCCAGTGGAGCGGGGGGGCTGGAGACCCAGTACTTC.

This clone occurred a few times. CDR3 sequence: CASSQGTSGSHEQFF. CDR3 nucleotides: TGTGCCAGCAGCCAAGGGACTAGCGGGTCCCATGAGCAGTTCTTC. The rearrangement links TRBV11-3 to TRBJ2-1; 12 nucleotides align to TRBD2. Looked up from germline, CDR1 is SGHNT and CDR2 is YENEEA. Unmatched junction bases numbered 7, after V lost 5 bases and J lost 8 bases. The CDR3 totals 15 residues.

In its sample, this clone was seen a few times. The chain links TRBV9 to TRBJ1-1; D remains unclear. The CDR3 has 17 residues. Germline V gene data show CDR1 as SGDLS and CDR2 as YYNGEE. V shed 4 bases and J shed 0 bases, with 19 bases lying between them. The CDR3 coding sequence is TGTGCCAGCAGCCCCCAAAGTGGACTTCTTATGAACACTGAAGCTTTCTTT. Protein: CASSPQSGLLMNTEAFF.